Each of the 20 T cell receptor beta chains below was sequenced from the same sample in a study of cytomegalovirus exposure and HLA in healthy donors. PCR employed 60 Vbeta and 13 Jbeta primers. Method: immunoSEQ multiplex PCR; TCRdb's copy keeps in-frame clones and lacks some. The sample carries 250,000 to 300,000 clones, roughly 91% recorded once. Material: PBMCs. These TCRs come from a girl aged 2 to 9 in good health and CMV-seronegative.

The genes are TRBV30 and TRBJ2-7; 7 bases align to TRBD1. The CDR3 loop spans 16 amino acids. Germline assignment: CDR1 GTSNPN and CDR2 SVGIG (reference sequence). The V segment lost 0 bases and the J segment 3 bases; nucleotides outside the gene matches: 11. This CDR3 is CAWSVGGTGWGYEQYF. CDR3 sequence (DNA): TGTGCCTGGAGTGTAGGGGGCACAGGATGGGGCTACGAGCAGTACTTC.

This chain links TRBV14 with TRBJ1-1; D uncertain. Germline lookup yields CDR1 SGHDN and CDR2 FVKESK. Trimming took 1 base from V and 3 from J, leaving 9 bases between them. This CDR3 has 14 residues. CDR3 nucleotides: TGTGCCAGCAGCCAAGGGGCAGGCTACACTGAAGCTTTCTTT. It yields the protein CASSQGAGYTEAFF.

The chain uses TRBV28 and TRBJ1-5, with a tentative D call TRBD1 (6 bases). CDR1 is MDHEN and CDR2 is SYDVKM in the germline V gene. Trimming shortened V by 5 bases and J by 0 bases, and 14 bases separated the two germline ends. The CDR3 contains 16 residues. The CDR3 DNA follows: TGTGCCAGCAGTGCCCAGACAGGATTTAGCAATCAGCCCCAGCATTTT. Encoded protein: CASSAQTGFSNQPQHF.

The chain joins TRBV14 to TRBJ1-2; a weak D match, TRBD1 (5 bases). CDR1 is SGHDN, CDR2 FVKESK, per germline. This CDR3 is 19 amino acids long. Trimming left V 3 bases short and J 0 bases short, with 23 bases between. The CDR3 loop reads CASSQDPAFWGESNYGYTF. The CDR3 DNA reads TGTGCCAGCAGCCAGGACCCGGCCTTCTGGGGGGAATCTAACTATGGCTACACCTTC.

This chain uses TRBV6-6 with TRBJ1-5; possibly TRBD1 for D (5 bases). The germline V and J ends were trimmed by 5 bases and 0 bases, with 11 bases remaining between them. The CDR3 runs 15 residues. Germline-derived CDR1 and CDR2 are MNHNY and SVGAGI (reference sequence). DNA for the CDR3: TGTGCCAGCAGTCCCGACAGACTTAGCAATCAGCCCCAGCATTTT. This translates into CASSPDRLSNQPQHF.

V gene TRBV28 combines with J gene TRBJ2-2; 10 positions agree with TRBD2. The J segment lost 1 base and the V segment lost 5 bases, leaving 7 bases of the junction unmatched. The CDR3 spans 17 residues. Germline V gives CDR1 MDHEN, CDR2 SYDVKM. The DNA of the CDR3 is TGTGCCAGCAGTACACCGGGACTAGCGTGGAACACCGGGGAGCTGTTTTTT. Amino acids: CASSTPGLAWNTGELFF.

This chain connects TRBV18 to TRBJ2-5; D is unclear. Germline V lookup: CDR1 KGHSH, CDR2 LQKENI. The CDR3 sequence is 12 residues long. V was cut by 6 bases and J by 5 bases, with 10 bases left in between. The CDR3 protein is CASSQPRETQYF. The DNA for the CDR3 is TGTGCCAGCTCTCAACCGAGGGAGACCCAGTACTTC. Drawing the rest from reference TRBV18 and TRBJ2-5, the complete variable domain is NAGVMQNPRHLVRRRGQEARLRCSPMKGHSHVYWYRQLPEEGLKFMVYLQKENIIDESGMPKERFSAEFPKEGPSILRIQQVVRGDSAAYFCASSQPRETQYFGPGTRLLVL.

In DNA form, the CDR3 reads TGCGCCAGCAGCCAAGTCCCCTTTTATCAGCCCCAGCATTTT. Translated, it gives CASSQVPFYQPQHF. The chain uses TRBV4-1 and TRBJ1-5; D call uncertain. The CDR3 has 14 amino acids. Germline V gene lookup returns CDR1 MGHRA and CDR2 YSYEKL. Trimming removed 1 base from V and 5 bases from J, with 9 bases in between.

DNA for the CDR3: TGTGCCAGCAGCCCCGGGGGGGGCGCAGGCACTGAAGCTTTCTTT. This encodes CASSPGGGAGTEAFF. The chain combines TRBV7-2 with TRBJ1-1; perhaps TRBD1 as D (6 bases). This CDR3 is built from 15 residues. Trimming removed 5 bases at V and 4 bases at J, with 17 bases between. CDR1 and CDR2 from the germline V gene are SGHTA and FQGNSA. Full variable domain (remainder filled in from reference TRBV7-2 and TRBJ1-1): GAGVSQSPSNKVTEKGKDVELRCDPISGHTALYWYRQSLGQGLEFLIYFQGNSAPDKSGLPSDRFSAERTGGSVSTLTIQRTQQEDSAVYLCASSPGGGAGTEAFFGQGTRLTVV.

This chain uses TRBV29-1 with TRBJ2-5, with D unclear. Near its end, the DNA agrees better with TRBJ2-7, so the J call may be wrong. CDR3 length: 11 residues. The germline CDR1 and CDR2 sequences are SQVTM and ANQGSEA. The CDR3 bases are TGCAGCGTCCAACCCCCGAACGAGCAGTACTTC. Protein: CSVQPPNEQYF.

This chain links TRBV5-1 with TRBJ1-5; unclear D gene. Germline V gene sequence: CDR1 SGHRS, CDR2 YFSETQ. Trimming stripped 0 bases from V and 9 bases from J, with 13 bases between. The CDR3 length is 14 residues. CDR3 sequence: CASSLAPGDPPQHF. The CDR3 DNA reads as TGCGCCAGCAGCTTGGCCCCAGGCGATCCGCCCCAGCATTTT.

This chain uses TRBV5-6 with TRBJ2-5, with 11 bases identical to TRBD2. The germline V gene has CDR1 SGHDT and CDR2 YYEEEE. The CDR3 extends over 18 amino acids. The V segment lost 1 base and the J segment 5 bases; nucleotides outside the gene matches: 13. This chain's CDR3 is CASSLWALGLAGVETQYF. CDR3 nucleotides: TGTGCCAGCAGCTTGTGGGCCCTTGGACTAGCGGGCGTGGAGACCCAGTACTTC.

The chain employs TRBV5-6 and TRBJ1-2, with D unresolved. The V gene lost 4 bases and the J gene lost 2 bases, with 9 bases spanning the gap. Germline CDR1 and CDR2: SGHDT and YYEEEE. The CDR3 spans 13 residues. CDR3 region: CASSPGSNYGYTF. CDR3 bases: TGTGCCAGCAGCCCCGGGTCGAACTATGGCTACACCTTC.

V is TRBV2 and J is TRBJ2-7; 7 bases are shared with TRBD2. CDR1 and CDR2 from the germline V gene are SNHLY and FYNNEI. CDR3 length equals 13 residues. With V trimmed by 8 bases and J by 3 bases, 7 bases remained unmatched. The CDR3, as DNA: TGTGCCAGCGGGGGGGTAGGGCTCTACGAGCAGTACTTC. This translates into CASGGVGLYEQYF.

This clone has just one count. The V call is TRBV9, the J call TRBJ1-3, with 7 bases fitting TRBD1. The germline CDR1 and CDR2 sequences are SGDLS and YYNGEE. The length of the CDR3 is 15 residues. Trimming removed 3 bases from V and 0 bases from J; junction bases left unmatched: 3. The CDR3 sequence: CASSARTGSGNTIYF. The CDR3 bases are TGTGCCAGCAGCGCAAGGACAGGCTCTGGAAACACCATATATTTT. The whole variable domain, filled in from reference TRBV9 and TRBJ1-3, reads DSGVTQTPKHLITATGQRVTLRCSPRSGDLSVYWYQQSLDQGLQFLIQYYNGEERAKGNILERFSAQQFPDLHSELNLSSLELGDSALYFCASSARTGSGNTIYFGEGSWLTVV.

The chain links TRBV5-4 to TRBJ2-2, with D possibly matching TRBD1 (6 bases). This CDR3 has 16 amino acids. CDR1 and CDR2 from the germline V gene are SGHNT and YYREEE (reference sequence). Trimming shortened V by 0 bases and J by 1 base, and 10 bases separated the two germline ends. The CDR3 region has the DNA TGTGCCAGCAGCTTGGACCTCAGGGGGAACACCGGGGAGCTGTTTTTT. Translation: CASSLDLRGNTGELFF.

The rearrangement joins TRBV28 to TRBJ2-3, with TRBD1 identical over 7 bases. The V gene end was trimmed by 3 bases and the J gene end by 1 base; junction bases not matched to a gene: 4. Germline CDR1 reads MDHEN; CDR2 reads SYDVKM. The CDR3 consists of 15 residues. This CDR3 reads CASSFEGARTDTQYF. Here the CDR3 DNA reads TGTGCCAGCAGTTTTGAGGGGGCCCGCACAGATACGCAGTATTTT.

This clone occurred once. V is TRBV30 and J is TRBJ1-1; maybe TRBD1 (6 bases). This CDR3 region has 13 residues. V lost 4 bases and J 1 base, leaving 10 bases between the germline ends. Germline V gene sequence: CDR1 GTSNPN, CDR2 SVGIG (reference sequence). The CDR3 reads CAWTTRGNTEAFF. CDR3 DNA: TGTGCCTGGACAACCAGGGGGAACACTGAAGCTTTCTTT.

The rearrangement joins TRBV6-5 to TRBJ2-3, with a tentative D call TRBD2 (6 bases). The CDR3 runs to 12 residues. The germline V gene encodes CDR1 MNHEY and CDR2 SVGAGI. Trimming pared 6 bases from V and 11 bases from J, leaving 15 bases between. CDR3 bases: TGTGCCAGCAGCCCGGACTATTCCCTGCAGTATTTT. Protein: CASSPDYSLQYF.

The chain uses TRBV28 and TRBJ2-7; D is perhaps TRBD1 (5 bases). Deletions cut 8 bases from V and 0 bases from J, with 20 bases between. The CDR3 totals 16 residues. In germline, CDR1 is MDHEN, CDR2 SYDVKM. This CDR3 is CASAKNSVGHSYEQYF. Here the CDR3 DNA reads TGTGCCAGCGCCAAGAACAGCGTAGGACACTCCTACGAGCAGTACTTC.